The sequence of this T cell receptor (beta chain) was determined in a study of cytotoxic CD8 clonotypes in ibrutinib-treated CLL. Only in-frame clones appear in the TCRdb table, and some are missing; sequencing was by immunoSEQ multiplex PCR. The sample holds about 330,000 clones, 67% seen once. The CDR3 is made up of 11 amino acids. The germline V and J ends were trimmed by 0 bases and 13 bases, with 12 bases remaining between them. From germline, CDR1 is DFQATT and CDR2 SNEGSKA (reference sequence). This chain uses TRBV20-1 with TRBJ1-2; D gene ambiguous. The clonotype comes from a human donor with chronic lymphocytic leukemia. Sequences were derived from PBMCs, sampled after 36 months of ibrutinib treatment. This CDR3 reads CSARDPGPVTF. CDR3 bases: TGCAGTGCTAGAGATCCCGGGCCGGTCACCTTC.